One sample yielded the 30 T cell receptor beta chains listed below, sequenced in a study of CD8 T cells in ankylosing spondylitis. One entry per CDR3 protein, called by TCRdb with MiXCR from the 5' RACE reads. The sample holds 180,000 or so distinct CDR3 sequences, 11% seen once. Specimen: blood, either unsorted or a sorted T cell fraction (not recorded which). These receptors all stem from a male donor with ankylosing spondylitis or in good health (not recorded which).

This clonotype was counted between two and nine times. This chain uses TRBV5-4 with TRBJ2-3; D is ambiguous. V lost 3 bases to trimming and J lost 4 bases, with 9 bases between them. Germline V gives CDR1 SGHNT, CDR2 YYREEE (reference sequence). This CDR3 is 13 amino acids long. CDR3 DNA: TGTGCCAGCAGCTCCCCCCTCGCAGATACGCAGTATTTT. Amino acids: CASSSPLADTQYF.

This rearrangement joins TRBV7-9 to TRBJ1-4, with D perhaps matching TRBD1 (6 bases). Trimming stripped 7 bases from V and 5 bases from J, with 17 bases between. The germline V gene encodes CDR1 SEHNR and CDR2 FQNEAQ (reference sequence). This CDR3 is built from 15 residues. CDR3 coding DNA: TGTGCCAGCACCACAGGGCCCGGAGGAAATGAAAAACTGTTTTTT. This sequence encodes CASTTGPGGNEKLFF.

This clonotype was found many times. This chain connects TRBV10-3 to TRBJ1-3; D gene uncertain. V was pared by 3 bases and J by 0 bases, with 3 bases between. Germline lookup yields CDR1 ENHRY and CDR2 SYGVKD. This CDR3 has 13 amino acids. CDR3 nucleotides: TGTGCCATCAGTGATTTCTCTGGAAACACCATATATTTT. Protein sequence: CAISDFSGNTIYF.

In its sample, this clonotype was seen many times. The chain joins TRBV6-1 to TRBJ1-6; unclear D gene. CDR1 and CDR2 (germline): MNHNS, SASEGT. The CDR3 has 13 residues. Trimming left V 3 bases short and J 3 bases short, with 3 bases between. DNA for the CDR3: TGTGCCAGCAGTGAGATCTATAATTCACCCCTCCACTTT. This codes for CASSEIYNSPLHF.

This clonotype was detected many times. The gene calls are TRBV9 and TRBJ1-6, with D hard to call. The CDR3 totals 15 residues. In germline, CDR1 is SGDLS, CDR2 YYNGEE. V was shortened by 2 bases and J by 9 bases, with 15 bases between the two germline ends. For the CDR3, the DNA is TGTGCCAGCAGCGTTGGCAGTCCCACTACTTCACCCCTCCACTTT. Its protein is CASSVGSPTTSPLHF.

This clonotype has more than one count but fewer than ten. The chain links TRBV7-2 to TRBJ1-4; 7 bases fit TRBD1. CDR3 length equals 14 residues. CDR1 and CDR2 (germline): SGHTA, FQGNSA. The V gene end was trimmed by 3 bases and the J gene end by 8 bases; junction bases not matched to a gene: 6. The CDR3 DNA reads TGTGCCAGCAGCTTCAACAGGGGTCTAGAAAAACTGTTTTTT. This gives the protein CASSFNRGLEKLFF.

This clonotype was counted between two and nine times. This sequence joins TRBV28 and TRBJ2-3; D unresolved. The CDR3 covers 14 residues. V lost 5 bases to trimming and J lost 4 bases, with 13 bases between them. Germline CDR1 MDHEN, CDR2 SYDVKM. The CDR3 bases are TGTGCCAGCAGTCGTGACTTCTCCCCAGATACGCAGTATTTT. Translating gives CASSRDFSPDTQYF.

This clonotype was seen repeatedly, ten times or more. The V gene is TRBV5-1, the J gene TRBJ1-1; the match to TRBD1 covers 7 bases. The ends lost 0 bases at V and 4 bases at J; junction bases unmatched: 9. The germline V gene has CDR1 SGHRS and CDR2 YFSETQ. The CDR3 covers 16 residues. In DNA, the CDR3 is TGCGCCAGCAGCTTGGGACAGGGAATCCAGAGCACTGAAGCTTTCTTT. This codes for CASSLGQGIQSTEAFF.

This clonotype has more than one count but fewer than ten. The chain uses TRBV7-9 and TRBJ2-5, with D perhaps TRBD1 (6 bases). Trimming left V 8 bases short and J 3 bases short, with 10 bases between. The CDR3 consists of 12 residues. In germline, CDR1 is SEHNR, CDR2 FQNEAQ (reference sequence). The CDR3 DNA reads TGTGCCAGCGTCAACAGGGAAGAGACCCAGTACTTC. Amino acid sequence: CASVNREETQYF.

This clonotype was found a few times. The CDR3 nucleotides are TGTGCCACCAGCAGAGATCACGGTAGCACAGATACGCAGTATTTT. This gives the protein CATSRDHGSTDTQYF. V is TRBV15 and J is TRBJ2-3; D gene unclear. V gave up 0 bases and J gave up 0 bases, with 7 bases separating them. The CDR3 length is 15 residues. Germline CDR1 reads LNHNV; CDR2 reads YYDKDF (reference sequence).

This clonotype came up many times. This chain uses TRBV5-5 with TRBJ1-2; TRBD1 is a possible D gene (6 bases). Germline CDR1 and CDR2: SGHKS and YYEKEE (reference sequence). V lost 2 bases and J lost 0, with 11 bases in between. The CDR3 extends over 15 amino acids. The CDR3: CASSLTGKSNYGYTF. The CDR3 DNA sequence: TGTGCCAGCAGCTTAACAGGGAAATCTAACTATGGCTACACCTTC.

This clonotype was observed a handful of times. V and J are TRBV29-1 and TRBJ1-5; tentatively, D is TRBD1 (5 bases). This CDR3 spans 14 amino acids. Deletions cut 3 bases from V and 11 bases from J, with 20 bases between. The germline CDR1 and CDR2 sequences are SQVTM and ANQGSEA. The DNA of the CDR3 is TGCAGCGTTGATTGGGGGGATCCACCCGGGGCCCAGCATTTT. Translated, it gives CSVDWGDPPGAQHF.

V is TRBV19 and J is TRBJ1-1; D possibly corresponds to TRBD1 (6 bases). CDR3 size: 16 residues. Germline CDR1 is LNHDA and CDR2 is SQIVND (reference sequence). Trimming removed 3 bases from V and 3 bases from J, with 17 bases in between. The DNA of the CDR3 is TGTGCCAGTAGTATCCCTCGTGGAGGGGGTCACACTGAAGCTTTCTTT. Translating it yields CASSIPRGGGHTEAFF.

In this sample, this clonotype turned up a few times. J is TRBJ2-2 and V is TRBV12-3 or TRBV12-4; 8 positions match TRBD1. V lost 6 bases, J lost 6 bases, and 9 bases stayed unmatched. The length of the CDR3 is 15 residues. In DNA form, the CDR3 reads TGTGCCAGCAGAGGTGGGGCAGGGGGCCCCGGGGAGCTGTTTTTT. Protein sequence: CASRGGAGGPGELFF.

V and J are TRBV11-1 and TRBJ1-1, with 7 bases fitting TRBD1. Unmatched junction bases numbered 14, after V lost 4 bases and J lost 0 bases. The length of the CDR3 is 18 residues. Per germline, CDR1 SGHAT and CDR2 FQDESV (reference sequence). CDR3 in amino acids: CASSSRQGQGLLNTEAFF. In nucleotides, the CDR3 is TGTGCCAGCAGCTCCAGACAGGGCCAGGGCCTCTTGAACACTGAAGCTTTCTTT.

This clonotype showed up many times. The chain has TRBV6-1 and TRBJ1-6; tentative D call: TRBD1 (6 bases). Per germline, CDR1 MNHNS and CDR2 SASEGT. Trimming removed 6 bases from V and 4 bases from J, with 13 bases in between. The CDR3 is 15 amino acids. The CDR3 DNA reads TGTGCCAGCAGCCTTTTTCAGGGGTATAATTCACCCCTCCACTTT. This codes for CASSLFQGYNSPLHF.

A remark on this clonotype: This may come from a read error, since a much larger clone is one base off. The J gene is TRBJ1-2, the V gene TRBV29-1; 7 nucleotides align to TRBD1. V trimming: 7 bases; J trimming: 12 bases; junction bases outside the gene matches: 11. The germline V gene has CDR1 SQVTM and CDR2 ANQGSEA. The CDR3 is 11 amino acids. This CDR3 is CSALTGFGHTF. CDR3 coding DNA: TGCAGCGCCCTGACAGGGTTCGGCCACACCTTC. The whole variable domain, remainder taken from reference TRBV29-1 and TRBJ1-2, is SAVISQKPSRDICQRGTSLTIQCQVDSQVTMMFWYRQQPGQSLTLIATANQGSEATYESGFVIDKFPISRPNLTFSTLTVSNMSPEDSSIYLCSALTGFGHTFGSGTRLTVV.

The V and J genes are TRBV12-3 or TRBV12-4 and TRBJ2-1; 9 bases fit TRBD1. V was clipped by 6 bases and J by 3 bases; unmatched bases: 6. CDR3 length equals 15 residues. CDR3 coding DNA: TGTGCCAGCAGCCCGGGGACAGGGCACTACAATGAGCAGTTCTTC. Its protein product is CASSPGTGHYNEQFF.

This clonotype was picked up a small number of times. The chain links TRBV29-1 to TRBJ1-1; D gene ambiguous. Germline CDR1 reads SQVTM; CDR2 reads ANQGSEA. The V end lost 7 bases, the J end lost 1 base, and 16 bases lay between the germline ends. This CDR3 spans 14 amino acids. Written as DNA, the CDR3 is TGCAGCGCCCGGACGGCGGCGGGGAACACTGAAGCTTTCTTT. Protein sequence: CSARTAAGNTEAFF. The full variable domain, rest sourced from reference TRBV29-1 and TRBJ1-1, is SAVISQKPSRDICQRGTSLTIQCQVDSQVTMMFWYRQQPGQSLTLIATANQGSEATYESGFVIDKFPISRPNLTFSTLTVSNMSPEDSSIYLCSARTAAGNTEAFFGQGTRLTVV.

This clonotype was counted at least ten times. The genes are TRBV5-1 and TRBJ1-1, with a weak D call TRBD1 (5 bases). The CDR3 is made up of 14 amino acids. Between the trimmed V and J ends, which lost 0 bases and 4 bases, there was a span of 10 bases. The germline gives CDR1 SGHRS, CDR2 YFSETQ. Written as DNA, the CDR3 is TGCGCCAGCAGCTTGGAACCAGGGACCACTGAAGCTTTCTTT. Protein sequence: CASSLEPGTTEAFF.

This clonotype has a count of ten or more. This sequence joins TRBV5-1 and TRBJ2-3; D call uncertain. Germline lookup yields CDR1 SGHRS and CDR2 YFSETQ. Trimming removed 4 bases from V and 0 bases from J, with 6 bases in between. The CDR3 consists of 13 residues. Written as DNA, the CDR3 is TGCGCCAGCAGCCCGACTAGCACAGATACGCAGTATTTT. It is translated as CASSPTSTDTQYF.

This clonotype was detected ten times or more. The chain is built from TRBV5-5 and TRBJ2-5; unclear D gene. The V end was cut by 0 bases, the J end by 1 base, with 4 bases between. The germline V gene encodes CDR1 SGHKS and CDR2 YYEKEE (reference sequence). The CDR3 is 13 amino acids. CDR3 sequence (DNA): TGTGCCAGCAGCTTGGTAGTCCAAGAGACCCAGTACTTC. This codes for CASSLVVQETQYF.

This clonotype was counted ten times or more. The CDR3 reads CASSHRQGGNTIYF. DNA for the CDR3: TGTGCCAGCAGTCATCGACAGGGCGGAAACACCATATATTTT. This rearrangement joins TRBV12-3 or TRBV12-4 to TRBJ1-3; 7 bases agree with TRBD1. The V segment lost 5 bases and the J segment 4 bases; nucleotides outside the gene matches: 5. The length of the CDR3 is 14 residues.

This clonotype occurred a few times. The chain employs TRBV7-2 and TRBJ2-2; D is unclear. The CDR3 sequence is 16 residues long. Germline loops: CDR1 SGHTA, CDR2 FQGNSA. V shed 1 base and J shed 1 base, with 10 bases lying between them. The CDR3, as DNA: TGTGCCAGCAGCTTAGAGACTCCGAGGAACACCGGGGAGCTGTTTTTT. Its translation: CASSLETPRNTGELFF.

This clonotype was seen many times. The chain recombines TRBV4-3 with TRBJ1-1; D is ambiguous. The CDR3 runs 13 residues. V dropped 0 bases and J dropped 5 bases, with 7 bases sitting between them. Germline loops: CDR1 LGHNA, CDR2 YSLEER. This chain's CDR3 is CASSQDKRTEAFF. The CDR3 DNA reads as TGCGCCAGCAGCCAAGATAAGCGGACTGAAGCTTTCTTT.

This clonotype was picked up many times. V gene TRBV11-2 combines with J gene TRBJ2-2, with TRBD1 as a possible D gene (5 bases). CDR1 is SGHAT and CDR2 is FQNNGV in the germline V gene. With 5 bases removed from V and 5 bases from J, the gap between germline ends came to 12 bases. CDR3 size: 14 residues. This CDR3 is CASSLKTVTGELFF. DNA of the CDR3: TGTGCCAGCAGCCTTAAGACAGTTACCGGGGAGCTGTTTTTT.

Ten or more counts support this clonotype. The rearrangement uses TRBV6-1 and TRBJ1-1, with D unresolved. The germline CDR1 and CDR2 sequences are MNHNS and SASEGT. The CDR3 runs to 14 residues. V lost 5 bases and J lost 6, with 16 bases in between. The CDR3 bases are TGTGCCAGCAGTCCCGGACTCACGGTATCTGAAGCTTTCTTT. Translated, it gives CASSPGLTVSEAFF.

The rearrangement links TRBV11-3 to TRBJ2-7; tentatively, D is TRBD2 (6 bases). The V gene lost 4 bases and the J gene lost 3 bases, with 10 bases spanning the gap. From germline, CDR1 is SGHNT and CDR2 YENEEA. The CDR3 totals 13 residues. The DNA of the CDR3 is TGTGCCAGCAGCTATAGCGGAGTCTACGAGCAGTACTTC. The encoded protein is CASSYSGVYEQYF.

Only one count was recorded for this clonotype. The CDR3 nucleotides read TGCGCCAGCAGCTTAGGGGACCCATACAATGAGCAGTTCTTC. This encodes CASSLGDPYNEQFF. The chain is built from TRBV5-1 and TRBJ2-1; either TRBD1 or TRBD2 may fit D (5 bases each). The CDR3 contains 14 residues. V lost 2 bases and J lost 4, with 10 bases in between. Per the germline V gene, CDR1 is SGHRS and CDR2 is YFSETQ.

There are many counts of this clonotype. J is TRBJ2-3 and V is TRBV5-1; perhaps TRBD2 as D (5 bases). CDR3 length equals 14 residues. V lost 4 bases and J lost 3, with 12 bases in between. Per germline, CDR1 SGHRS and CDR2 YFSETQ. Here the CDR3 DNA reads TGCGCCAGCAGCCGGGAAGCAAGTACAGATACGCAGTATTTT. Its protein product is CASSREASTDTQYF.